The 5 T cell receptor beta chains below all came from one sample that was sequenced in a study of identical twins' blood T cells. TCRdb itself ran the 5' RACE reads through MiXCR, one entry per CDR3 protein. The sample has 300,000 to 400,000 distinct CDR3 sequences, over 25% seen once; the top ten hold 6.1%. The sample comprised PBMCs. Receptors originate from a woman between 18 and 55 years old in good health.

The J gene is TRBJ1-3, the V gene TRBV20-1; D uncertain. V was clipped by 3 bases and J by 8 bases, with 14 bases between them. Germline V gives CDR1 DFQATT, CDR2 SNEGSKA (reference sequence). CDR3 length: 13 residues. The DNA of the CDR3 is TGCAGTGCTAGGCTCCTACCAAAGGACACCATATATTTT. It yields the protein CSARLLPKDTIYF.

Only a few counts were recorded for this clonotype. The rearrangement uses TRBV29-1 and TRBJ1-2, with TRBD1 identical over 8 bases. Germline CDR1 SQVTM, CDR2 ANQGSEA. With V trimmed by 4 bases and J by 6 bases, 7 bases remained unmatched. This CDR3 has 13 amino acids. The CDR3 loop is CSVVGQGGDGYTF. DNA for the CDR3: TGCAGCGTTGTAGGACAGGGTGGGGATGGCTACACCTTC.

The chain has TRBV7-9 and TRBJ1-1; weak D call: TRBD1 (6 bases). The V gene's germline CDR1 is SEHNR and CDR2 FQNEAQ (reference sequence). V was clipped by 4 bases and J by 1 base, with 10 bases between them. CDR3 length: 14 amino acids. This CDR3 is CASSWNRENTEAFF. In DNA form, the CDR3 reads TGTGCCAGCAGCTGGAACAGGGAGAACACTGAAGCTTTCTTT.

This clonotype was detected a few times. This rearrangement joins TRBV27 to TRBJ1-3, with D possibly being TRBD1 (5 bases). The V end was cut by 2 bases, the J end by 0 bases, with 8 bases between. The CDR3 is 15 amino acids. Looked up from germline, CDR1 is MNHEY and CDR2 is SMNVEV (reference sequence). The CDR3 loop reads CASSLEGLSGNTIYF. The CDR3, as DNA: TGTGCCAGCAGTTTAGAGGGGCTCTCTGGAAACACCATATATTTT.

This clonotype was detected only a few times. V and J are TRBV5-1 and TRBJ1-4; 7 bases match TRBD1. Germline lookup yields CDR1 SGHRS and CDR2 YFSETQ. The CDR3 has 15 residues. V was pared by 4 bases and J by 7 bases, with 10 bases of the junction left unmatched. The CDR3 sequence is CASSLRTGGIEKLFF. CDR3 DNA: TGCGCCAGCAGCCTCCGGACAGGAGGGATTGAAAAACTGTTTTTT. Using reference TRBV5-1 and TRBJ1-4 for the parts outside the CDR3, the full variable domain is KAGVTQTPRYLIKTRGQQVTLSCSPISGHRSVSWYQQTPGQGLQFLFEYFSETQRNKGNFPGRFSGRQFSNSRSEMNVSTLELGDSALYLCASSLRTGGIEKLFFGSGTQLSVL.